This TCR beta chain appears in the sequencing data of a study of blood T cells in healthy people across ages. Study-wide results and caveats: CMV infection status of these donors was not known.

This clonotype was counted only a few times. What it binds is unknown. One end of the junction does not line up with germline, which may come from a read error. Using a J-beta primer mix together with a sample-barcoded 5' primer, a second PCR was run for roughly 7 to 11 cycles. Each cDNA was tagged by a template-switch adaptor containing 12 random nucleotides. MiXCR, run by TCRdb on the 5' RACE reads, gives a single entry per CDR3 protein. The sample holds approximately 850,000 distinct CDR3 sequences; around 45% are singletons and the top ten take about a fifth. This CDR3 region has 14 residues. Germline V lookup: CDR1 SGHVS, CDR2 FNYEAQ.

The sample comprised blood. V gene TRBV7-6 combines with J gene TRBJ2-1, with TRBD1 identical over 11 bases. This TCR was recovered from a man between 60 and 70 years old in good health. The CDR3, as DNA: TGTGCCAGCAGTTTAGGGGACAGGGGGAATGAGCAGTTCTTC. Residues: CASSLGDRGNEQFF.